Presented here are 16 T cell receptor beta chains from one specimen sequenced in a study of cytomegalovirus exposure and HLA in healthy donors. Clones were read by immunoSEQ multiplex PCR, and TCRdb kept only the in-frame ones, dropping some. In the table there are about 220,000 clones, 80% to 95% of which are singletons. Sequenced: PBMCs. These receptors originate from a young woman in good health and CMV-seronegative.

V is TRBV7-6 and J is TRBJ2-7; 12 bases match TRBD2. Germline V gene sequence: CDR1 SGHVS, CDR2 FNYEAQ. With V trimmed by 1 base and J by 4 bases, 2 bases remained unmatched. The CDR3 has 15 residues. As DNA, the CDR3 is TGTGCCAGCAGCTTAGAGACTAGCGGGAGTTACGAGCAGTACTTC. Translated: CASSLETSGSYEQYF.

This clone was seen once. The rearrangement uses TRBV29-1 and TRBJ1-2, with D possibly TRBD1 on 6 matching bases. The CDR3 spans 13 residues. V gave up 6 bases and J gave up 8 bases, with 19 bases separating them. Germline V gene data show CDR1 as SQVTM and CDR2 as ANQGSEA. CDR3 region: CSVEKQGLGGYTF. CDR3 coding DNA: TGCAGCGTCGAAAAGCAGGGGCTAGGAGGCTACACCTTC.

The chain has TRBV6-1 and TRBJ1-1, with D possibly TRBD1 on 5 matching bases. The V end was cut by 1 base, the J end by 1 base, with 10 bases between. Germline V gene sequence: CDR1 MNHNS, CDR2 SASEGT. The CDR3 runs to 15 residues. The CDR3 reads CASSEGSRGNTEAFF. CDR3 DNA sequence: TGTGCCAGCAGTGAAGGTTCTAGGGGGAACACTGAAGCTTTCTTT.

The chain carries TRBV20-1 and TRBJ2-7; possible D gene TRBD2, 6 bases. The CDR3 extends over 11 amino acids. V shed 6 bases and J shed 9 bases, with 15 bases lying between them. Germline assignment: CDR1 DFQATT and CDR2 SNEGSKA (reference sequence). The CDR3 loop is CSARSPGGQYF. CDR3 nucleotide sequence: TGCAGTGCGAGGTCTCCCGGGGGGCAGTACTTC.

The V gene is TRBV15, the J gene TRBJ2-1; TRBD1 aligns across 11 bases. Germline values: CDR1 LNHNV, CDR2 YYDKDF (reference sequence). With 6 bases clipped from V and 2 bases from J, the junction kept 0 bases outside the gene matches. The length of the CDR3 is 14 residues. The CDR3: CATRGQGAYNEQFF. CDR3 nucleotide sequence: TGTGCCACCAGGGGACAGGGGGCCTACAATGAGCAGTTCTTC.

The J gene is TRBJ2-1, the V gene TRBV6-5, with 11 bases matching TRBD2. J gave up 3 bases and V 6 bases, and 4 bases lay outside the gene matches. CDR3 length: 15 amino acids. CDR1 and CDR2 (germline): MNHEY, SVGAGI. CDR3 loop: CASRWGLADYNEQFF. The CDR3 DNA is TGTGCCAGCAGATGGGGACTAGCGGACTACAATGAGCAGTTCTTC.

The DNA for the CDR3 is TGTGCCTGGAGTGTACCCGGGGTGGCCAATGAGCAGTTCTTC. As protein: CAWSVPGVANEQFF. This rearrangement joins TRBV30 to TRBJ2-1; possible D gene TRBD2, 5 bases. Germline values: CDR1 GTSNPN, CDR2 SVGIG (reference sequence). This CDR3 has 14 amino acids. The V gene lost 0 bases and the J gene lost 6 bases, with 12 bases spanning the gap.

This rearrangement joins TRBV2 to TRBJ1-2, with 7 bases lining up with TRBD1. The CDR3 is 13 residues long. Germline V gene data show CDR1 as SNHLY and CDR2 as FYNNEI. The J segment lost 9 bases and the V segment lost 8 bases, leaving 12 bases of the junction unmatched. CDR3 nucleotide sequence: TGTGCCAGCCCGCCGACAGGGATTGATAGCTACACCTTC. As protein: CASPPTGIDSYTF.

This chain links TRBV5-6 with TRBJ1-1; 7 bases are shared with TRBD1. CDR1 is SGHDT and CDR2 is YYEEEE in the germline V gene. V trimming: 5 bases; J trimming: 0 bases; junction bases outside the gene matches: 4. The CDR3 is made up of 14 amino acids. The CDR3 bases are TGTGCCAGCAGTGGGGACAGCATGAACACTGAAGCTTTCTTT. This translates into CASSGDSMNTEAFF.

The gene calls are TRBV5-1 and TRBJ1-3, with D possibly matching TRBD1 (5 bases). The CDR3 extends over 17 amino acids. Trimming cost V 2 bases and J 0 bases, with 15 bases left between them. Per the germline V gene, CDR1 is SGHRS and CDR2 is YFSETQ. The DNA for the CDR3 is TGCGCCAGCAGCTTCCGGGGGAACGAGCTCTCTGGAAACACCATATATTTT. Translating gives CASSFRGNELSGNTIYF.

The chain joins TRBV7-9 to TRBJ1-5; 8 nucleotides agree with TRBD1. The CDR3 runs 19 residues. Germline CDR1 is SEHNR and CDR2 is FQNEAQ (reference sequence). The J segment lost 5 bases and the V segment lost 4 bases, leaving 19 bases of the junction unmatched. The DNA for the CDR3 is TGTGCCAGCAGCTCGTCTGACAGGGGTCTTACCACCCAATATCAGCCCCAGCATTTT. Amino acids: CASSSSDRGLTTQYQPQHF.

CDR3 in amino acids: CASSVGLSLERNEQFF. For the CDR3, the DNA is TGTGCCAGCAGCGTAGGACTGTCCCTAGAGAGGAATGAGCAGTTCTTC. The genes are TRBV9 and TRBJ2-1; D gene unclear. CDR1 SGDLS and CDR2 YYNGEE come from the germline V gene. This CDR3 is built from 16 residues. The V gene lost 0 bases and the J gene lost 7 bases, with 17 bases spanning the gap.

The CDR3 region is CASSQDLGGGYYNEQFF. The CDR3 region has the DNA TGTGCCAGCAGCCAAGATCTTGGGGGAGGGTACTACAATGAGCAGTTCTTC. The gene calls are TRBV4-2 and TRBJ2-1, with TRBD2 matching 7 bases. This CDR3 contains 17 residues. After removal of 0 bases from V and 3 bases from J, the junction contained 8 bases not matched to a gene. CDR1 LGHNA and CDR2 YNFKEQ come from the germline V gene.

The CDR3 spells CASRLFQGSHEQYF. In DNA form, the CDR3 reads TGTGCCAGCAGACTGTTCCAGGGATCCCACGAGCAGTACTTC. The chain links TRBV6-5 to TRBJ2-7, with a possible D match to TRBD1 (5 bases). Between the trimmed V and J ends, which lost 6 bases and 5 bases, there was a span of 17 bases. This CDR3 has 14 residues. Germline CDR1 is MNHEY and CDR2 is SVGAGI.

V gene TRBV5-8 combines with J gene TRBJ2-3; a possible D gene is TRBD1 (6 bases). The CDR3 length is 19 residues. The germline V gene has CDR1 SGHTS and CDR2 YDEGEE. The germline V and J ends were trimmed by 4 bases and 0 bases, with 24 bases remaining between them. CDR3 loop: CASSRQDWGTRVSTDTQYF. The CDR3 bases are TGTGCCAGCAGCCGACAGGATTGGGGGACGAGAGTTAGCACAGATACGCAGTATTTT.

The CDR3 DNA is TGTGCCACCAGCAGGACTACAGGGACTGGAAACACCATATATTTT. Translation gives CATSRTTGTGNTIYF. This sequence joins TRBV15 and TRBJ1-3, with D possibly being TRBD1 (6 bases). The CDR3 is 15 residues long. The V and J ends lost 3 bases and 2 bases respectively, with 11 bases between them. Per germline, CDR1 LNHNV and CDR2 YYDKDF (reference sequence).